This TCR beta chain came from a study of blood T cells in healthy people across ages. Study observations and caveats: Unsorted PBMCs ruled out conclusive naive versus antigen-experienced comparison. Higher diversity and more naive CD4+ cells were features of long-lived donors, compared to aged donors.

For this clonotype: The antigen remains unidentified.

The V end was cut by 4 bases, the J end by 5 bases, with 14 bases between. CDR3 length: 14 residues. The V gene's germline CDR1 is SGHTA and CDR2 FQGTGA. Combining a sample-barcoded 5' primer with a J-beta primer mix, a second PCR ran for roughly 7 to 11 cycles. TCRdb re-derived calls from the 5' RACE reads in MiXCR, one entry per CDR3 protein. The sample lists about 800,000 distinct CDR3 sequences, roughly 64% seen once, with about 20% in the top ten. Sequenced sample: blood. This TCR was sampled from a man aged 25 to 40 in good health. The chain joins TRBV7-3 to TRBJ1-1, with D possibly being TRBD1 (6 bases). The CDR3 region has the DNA TGTGCCAGCAGCTCCTGGCGGGGGGCAACTGAAGCTTTCTTT. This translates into CASSSWRGATEAFF.